This record concerns one T cell receptor (beta chain) sequence. Between the trimmed V and J ends, which lost 0 bases and 3 bases, there was a span of 6 bases. The germline V gene has CDR1 SGHTA and CDR2 FQGNSA. The CDR3 runs 14 residues. One entry per CDR3 protein results from TCRdb running MiXCR on the RT-PCR reads. The data contain more than 600,000 distinct CDR3 sequences, 12% to 15% of them singletons. What was sequenced was memory CD4+ T cells from blood. The sequence came from a female donor in good health, serving as a healthy control. The chain uses TRBV7-2 and TRBJ1-3, with no clear D. As DNA, the CDR3 is TGTGCCAGCAGCTTAGCGCCGTTTGGAAACACCATATATTTT. Residues: CASSLAPFGNTIYF.